The 6 T cell receptor beta chains presented below share a single source sample, sequenced in a study of blood T cell repertoires in COVID-19. Only in-frame clones appear in the TCRdb table, and some are missing; sequencing was by immunoSEQ multiplex PCR. The sample holds around 330,000 clones, roughly 86% seen once. The sample taken for sequencing was PBMCs or T cells enriched from blood (not recorded which). These TCRs come from a woman aged 18-29 years who had recovered from COVID-19.

This clone was counted once. This chain joins TRBV7-2 and TRBJ2-7; D gene ambiguous. This CDR3 is built from 14 residues. V shed 1 base and J shed 1 base, with 8 bases lying between them. Per the germline V gene, CDR1 is SGHTA and CDR2 is FQGNSA. The CDR3 protein is CASSLGVQSYEQYF. The CDR3 nucleotides are TGTGCCAGCAGCTTAGGTGTCCAGTCCTACGAGCAGTACTTC.

This chain joins TRBV20-1 and TRBJ2-7; TRBD1 agrees at 10 bases. CDR3 length: 15 amino acids. With 3 bases clipped from V and 2 bases from J, the junction kept 7 bases outside the gene matches. CDR1 is DFQATT, CDR2 SNEGSKA, per germline (reference sequence). CDR3 DNA sequence: TGCAGTGCTAGTTCCGGGACAGGGGAGGCCTACGAGCAGTACTTC. Residues: CSASSGTGEAYEQYF.

This clone appeared a single time. The chain joins TRBV28 to TRBJ1-1; the D gene is possibly TRBD1 (5 bases). CDR1 is MDHEN, CDR2 SYDVKM, per germline. V was clipped by 1 base and J by 2 bases, with 14 bases between them. The CDR3 is 16 amino acids. CDR3 region: CASSLLGFQGNTEAFF. The CDR3 DNA reads as TGTGCCAGCAGTTTATTGGGCTTCCAGGGAAACACTGAAGCTTTCTTT.

The chain combines TRBV5-5 with TRBJ2-3, with 8 bases matching TRBD1. CDR3 length equals 16 residues. V was clipped by 0 bases and J by 0 bases; unmatched bases: 3. Germline V CDR1 and CDR2: SGHKS, YYEKEE (reference sequence). In nucleotides, the CDR3 is TGTGCCAGCAGCTTGGGGCAGGGGGCTAGCACAGATACGCAGTATTTT. This encodes CASSLGQGASTDTQYF.

V and J are TRBV7-3 and TRBJ2-7, with D unresolved. Germline values: CDR1 SGHTA, CDR2 FQGTGA. The V and J ends lost 0 bases and 5 bases respectively, with 8 bases between them. The CDR3 has 13 residues. CDR3 sequence reads: CASSLTQVHEQYF. The CDR3, as DNA: TGTGCCAGCAGCTTAACACAAGTCCACGAGCAGTACTTC.

The rearrangement uses TRBV19 and TRBJ1-2; 7 bases map to TRBD1. The CDR3 has 13 amino acids. Trimming removed 8 bases from V and 7 bases from J; junction bases left unmatched: 10. Per the germline V gene, CDR1 is LNHDA and CDR2 is SQIVND (reference sequence). This CDR3 reads CASSWQGGGGYTF. The CDR3 DNA is TGTGCCAGTTCCTGGCAGGGGGGAGGTGGCTACACCTTC.